These T cell receptor beta chains were read from a single sample in a study of blood T cell repertoires in COVID-19. Profiled with immunoSEQ multiplex PCR; TCRdb holds only in-frame clones, not every one. The data contain about 26,000 clones, almost 90% of them singletons. Sequenced: peripheral blood. These receptors all stem from a man aged 65 to 79 with acute or convalescent COVID-19. The CDR3 runs from the conserved cysteine through the conserved F or W. A D gene is named only where the DNA matches it firmly. Size values are once, few and many counts, or a class for expanded clones, and some rows have none.

>NA|TRBV21-1|TRBJ2-6|NA
CASSIGVRDLPGANVLTF
TGTGCCAGCAGCATTGGAGTACGAGATCTTCCTGGGGCCAACGTCCTGACTTTC
>TRBD2|TRBV7-2|TRBJ2-5|NA
CASSLRWSSGSQETQYF
TGTGCCAGCAGCTTAAGGTGGAGTAGCGGGAGTCAAGAGACCCAGTACTTC
>TRBD2|TRBV5-1|TRBJ2-4|NA
CASSSAGTSVINIQYF
TGCGCCAGCAGCAGTGCCGGGACTAGCGTCATAAACATTCAGTACTTC
>NA|TRBV24-1|TRBJ2-5|NA
CATSDNRETQYF
TGTGCCACCAGTGATAACCGGGAGACCCAGTACTTC
>TRBD1|TRBV6-5|TRBJ1-2|NA
CASSRRQGIGYTF
TGTGCCAGCAGTAGACGACAGGGAATCGGCTACACCTTC
>TRBD2|TRBV6-2/TRBV6-3|TRBJ2-5|NA
CASSPTLTLAGPQETQYF
TGTGCCAGCAGTCCGACACTTACACTAGCGGGGCCACAAGAGACCCAGTACTTC
>NA|TRBV6-6|TRBJ2-1|NA
CASSYYRDNEQFF
TGTGCCAGCAGTTACTACAGGGACAATGAGCAGTTCTTC
>NA|TRBV5-5|TRBJ1-3|NA
CASSLQGSGNTIYF
TGTGCCAGCAGCTTACAGGGATCTGGAAACACCATATATTTT
>NA|TRBV3-1/TRBV3-2|TRBJ2-3|once
CASRRAIFPDTQYF
TGTGCCAGCCGGCGGGCTATTTTCCCAGATACGCAGTATTTT
>NA|TRBV19|TRBJ2-3|NA
CASSTSGAGGTDTQYF
TGTGCCAGTAGTACCAGCGGGGCAGGGGGCACAGATACGCAGTATTTT
>NA|TRBV2|TRBJ2-2|NA
CASFPDRLNTGELFF
TGTGCCAGCTTCCCCGACAGGCTAAACACCGGGGAGCTGTTTTTT
>TRBD2|TRBV3-1/TRBV3-2|TRBJ2-5|NA
CASSQGTIRAQETQYF
TGTGCCAGCAGCCAGGGGACTATCAGGGCCCAAGAGACCCAGTACTTC
>NA|TRBV4-3|TRBJ1-4|NA
CASSQDRGTNEKLFF
TGCGCCAGCAGCCAAGATCGAGGGACTAATGAAAAACTGTTTTTT
>NA|TRBV6-5|TRBJ1-2|NA
CASSSDSYGYTF
TGTGCCAGCAGTAGCGACAGCTATGGCTACACCTTC
>NA|TRBV15|TRBJ1-1|NA
CATSRADGQPMNTEAFF
TGTGCCACCAGCAGAGCCGATGGACAGCCTATGAACACTGAAGCTTTCTTT
>TRBD1|TRBV2|TRBJ1-5|once
CASSARTGAQPQHF
TGTGCCAGCAGTGCTCGGACAGGGGCGCAGCCCCAGCATTTT
>NA|TRBV2|TRBJ2-7|NA
CASSGRSERAYEQYF
TGTGCCAGCAGTGGACGATCGGAGCGCGCCTACGAGCAGTACTTC
>NA|TRBV7-9|TRBJ2-7|NA
CASRSRDTRIYEQYF
TGTGCCAGCAGGTCCCGGGACACCCGAATCTACGAGCAGTACTTC
>NA|TRBV5-1|TRBJ1-1|NA
CASSLEQEAFF
TGCGCCAGCAGCTTGGAACAGGAAGCTTTCTTT
>TRBD1|TRBV27|TRBJ2-7|NA
CASSSGTGKINEQYF
TGTGCCAGCAGTTCCGGGACAGGGAAAATCAACGAGCAGTACTTC
>NA|TRBV9|TRBJ2-1|NA
CASSRDFTTNEQFF
TGTGCCAGCAGTCGGGATTTCACCACCAATGAGCAGTTCTTC
>TRBD2|TRBV12-5|TRBJ2-5|NA
CASGPLPRGRSETQYF
TGTGCTAGTGGTCCGCTACCCCGCGGGAGATCGGAGACCCAGTACTTC
>TRBD1|TRBV2|TRBJ2-1|once
CASSTGESANEQFF
TGTGCCAGCAGTACAGGGGAGTCAGCGAATGAGCAGTTCTTC
>NA|TRBV7-2|TRBJ2-3|once
CASSYAGDTQYF
TGTGCCAGCAGCTATGCCGGAGATACGCAGTATTTT